This TCR beta chain appears in the sequencing data of a study of cytomegalovirus exposure and HLA in healthy donors. Turning to the study itself: A later analysis reported the same platform for the 110 or so validation repertoires and the roughly 650 first-cohort repertoires.

This CDR3 spans 16 amino acids. V gave up 5 bases and J gave up 3 bases; unmatched junction bases: 10. CDR1 SGHRS and CDR2 YFSETQ come from the germline V gene. TCRdb's table, derived via immunoSEQ multiplex PCR, lists solely in-frame clones and lacks some. The table includes some 120,000 clones, approximately 95% detected once. Sequenced input: PBMCs. This sequence was found in a man aged 18 to 30 in good health and CMV-seronegative. This chain connects TRBV5-1 to TRBJ2-1, with 8 bases that match TRBD1. CDR3 nucleotide sequence: TGCGCCAGCAGAGACCTGGACAGGGTTGTCTACAATGAGCAGTTCTTC. This codes for CASRDLDRVVYNEQFF. Supplemented by reference TRBV5-1 and TRBJ2-1, the full variable domain reads KAGVTQTPRYLIKTRGQQVTLSCSPISGHRSVSWYQQTPGQGLQFLFEYFSETQRNKGNFPGRFSGRQFSNSRSEMNVSTLELGDSALYLCASRDLDRVVYNEQFFGPGTRLTVL.